This TCR beta chain was obtained from a study of blood T cell repertoires in COVID-19. The length of the CDR3 is 17 residues. Germline V lookup: CDR1 SGHTS, CDR2 YDEGEE. V shed 3 bases, J shed 4 bases, and the junction held 14 bases outside the gene matches. Assay used: immunoSEQ multiplex PCR; TCRdb lists only in-frame clones, some missing. Counted here are about 29,000 clones, around 82% occurring once; the ten biggest clones make up around 1.8%. The receptor's source is an elderly man with active or convalescent COVID-19. The V call is TRBV5-8, the J call TRBJ2-7; 9 bases are a match to TRBD2. What was sequenced was peripheral blood. CDR3 amino acids: CASSSRTVTSGFYEQYF. The CDR3, as DNA: TGTGCCAGCAGCTCTCGGACGGTGACTAGCGGCTTTTACGAGCAGTACTTC.